This T cell receptor beta chain was obtained from a study of cytomegalovirus exposure and HLA in healthy donors. Study details: The study's early data release held about 77 million unique TCRs from HLA-typed donors. Findings and limits, study-wide: Among donors in an Asian-associated ancestry cluster, a later analysis reportedly found fewer N-insertions than the approximately 700-donor mean. Using the classifier, cytomegalovirus status was reportedly diagnosed with high specificity and sensitivity.

Comments on this clone: Its antigen is as yet unknown.

Primers: 60 Vbeta forward and 13 Jbeta reverse. Data came from immunoSEQ multiplex PCR; TCRdb stores just in-frame clones and leaves some out. The listing contains about 130,000 clones. Germline V gene data show CDR1 as SGHRS and CDR2 as YFSETQ. The CDR3 loop spans 15 amino acids. Losses at the gene ends were 4 bases for V and 6 bases for J; bases not matched to a gene: 8. J is TRBJ1-4 and V is TRBV5-1; TRBD1 agrees at 8 bases. The sequence was obtained from a man between 35 and 55 years old in good health and CMV-seronegative. The sequenced sample was PBMCs. The CDR3 DNA sequence: TGCGCCAGCAGCCCTTACAGGGGGGCGGATGAAAAACTGTTTTTT. Translation: CASSPYRGADEKLFF.